This TCR beta chain was captured by sequencing in a study of CD8+ T cells in alopecia areata. Across the whole study: Those patients who were treated received oral tofacitinib, which was given at 5 to 10 mg twice daily for moderate-to-severe alopecia areata. Severity in treated patients was scored by percentage of scalp area affected. Whole-study results and caveats: Within the top 100, expanded CD8+ clones significantly decreased with tofacitinib, as did scalp clonality. One nonresponder makes the tie between baseline CD8+ expansion and response uncertain.

TCR sequencing used cDNA made by reverse transcription of extracted RNA. Measured with immunoSEQ multiplex PCR; TCRdb has only the in-frame clones, and not every one. The sample records about 200,000 clones, approximately 61% being singletons. The treatment: oral pan-JAK inhibitor, 5-10 mg twice daily. This clone was observed once. Its antigen is currently unknown. This TCR was sampled from a human donor with alopecia areata. The material sequenced was CD4+ T cells sorted from blood, taken at week 24, from a patient treated with tofacitinib.

The CDR3 DNA reads TGTGCCTGGAAACCATCAGATGGTACGCAGTATTTT. Its protein product is CAWKPSDGTQYF. This chain joins TRBV30 and TRBJ2-3; D gene uncertain. The ends were cut back, 4 bases at V and 8 bases at J, with 13 bases in the middle. The CDR3 is made up of 12 amino acids. Germline V gene sequence: CDR1 GTSNPN, CDR2 SVGIG (reference sequence).